The entry below gives a single T cell receptor (beta chain) sequence along with its context. The sample belongs to a study of graft-versus-host responses after intestinal transplantation. Across the study: Following induction with anti-thymocyte globulin, all recipients were given tacrolimus and steroids for around three years.

Germline lookup yields CDR1 SGHRS and CDR2 YFSETQ. This CDR3 has 15 amino acids. V was trimmed by 1 base and J by 5 bases, leaving 13 bases between them. TCRdb's copy holds only in-frame clones and misses some; the assay was immunoSEQ multiplex PCR. The profile shows under 80,000 clones, about 90% of them singletons. The sequenced sample was PBMCs, obtained 98 days after intestinal transplantation. The chain couples TRBV5-1 to TRBJ1-5, with a possible D match to TRBD1 (5 bases). The sequence was collected from a human patient who received an intestinal transplant, so some T cells may come from the graft donor. Here the CDR3 DNA reads TGCGCCAGCAGCTTGACGGGGGGGATTCATCAGCCCCAGCATTTT. Translating gives CASSLTGGIHQPQHF.